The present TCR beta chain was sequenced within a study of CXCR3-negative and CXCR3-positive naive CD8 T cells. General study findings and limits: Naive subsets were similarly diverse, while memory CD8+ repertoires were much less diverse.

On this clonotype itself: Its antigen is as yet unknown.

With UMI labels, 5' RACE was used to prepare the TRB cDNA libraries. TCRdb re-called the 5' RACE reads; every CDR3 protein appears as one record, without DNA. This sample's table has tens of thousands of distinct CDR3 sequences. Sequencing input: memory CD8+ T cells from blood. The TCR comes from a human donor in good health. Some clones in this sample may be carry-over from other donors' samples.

CDR3: CSSTISGAADTQYF. This rearrangement joins TRBV20-1 to TRBJ2-3; the TRBD2 assignment by TCRdb is unverifiable without DNA. There are 14 residues in the CDR3. CDR1 DFQATT and CDR2 SNEGSKA come from the germline V gene (reference sequence).